This TCR beta chain was identified in a study of cytomegalovirus exposure and HLA in healthy donors. Study-wide findings and caveats: Later on, analysis showed that most CMV-associated TCR beta chains appeared to be HLA-restricted.

V dropped 0 bases and J dropped 6 bases, with 11 bases sitting between them. The CDR3 contains 14 residues. CDR1 and CDR2 from the germline V gene are LNHDA and SQIVND (reference sequence). This clone was counted a single time. Its antigen remains unknown. PCR used 60 Vbeta primers and 13 Jbeta primers. Profiled with immunoSEQ multiplex PCR; TCRdb holds only in-frame clones, not every one. Here the sample spans about 220,000 clones, around 80% being singletons. The sequence derives from a boy aged 2-15 years in good health and CMV-seronegative. The sequencing sample was made of PBMCs. This chain connects TRBV19 to TRBJ1-1, with a tentative D call TRBD1 (5 bases). CDR3 DNA: TGTGCCAGTAGTATAGACCAGGGTGGCGCTGAAGCTTTCTTT. Its translation is CASSIDQGGAEAFF.